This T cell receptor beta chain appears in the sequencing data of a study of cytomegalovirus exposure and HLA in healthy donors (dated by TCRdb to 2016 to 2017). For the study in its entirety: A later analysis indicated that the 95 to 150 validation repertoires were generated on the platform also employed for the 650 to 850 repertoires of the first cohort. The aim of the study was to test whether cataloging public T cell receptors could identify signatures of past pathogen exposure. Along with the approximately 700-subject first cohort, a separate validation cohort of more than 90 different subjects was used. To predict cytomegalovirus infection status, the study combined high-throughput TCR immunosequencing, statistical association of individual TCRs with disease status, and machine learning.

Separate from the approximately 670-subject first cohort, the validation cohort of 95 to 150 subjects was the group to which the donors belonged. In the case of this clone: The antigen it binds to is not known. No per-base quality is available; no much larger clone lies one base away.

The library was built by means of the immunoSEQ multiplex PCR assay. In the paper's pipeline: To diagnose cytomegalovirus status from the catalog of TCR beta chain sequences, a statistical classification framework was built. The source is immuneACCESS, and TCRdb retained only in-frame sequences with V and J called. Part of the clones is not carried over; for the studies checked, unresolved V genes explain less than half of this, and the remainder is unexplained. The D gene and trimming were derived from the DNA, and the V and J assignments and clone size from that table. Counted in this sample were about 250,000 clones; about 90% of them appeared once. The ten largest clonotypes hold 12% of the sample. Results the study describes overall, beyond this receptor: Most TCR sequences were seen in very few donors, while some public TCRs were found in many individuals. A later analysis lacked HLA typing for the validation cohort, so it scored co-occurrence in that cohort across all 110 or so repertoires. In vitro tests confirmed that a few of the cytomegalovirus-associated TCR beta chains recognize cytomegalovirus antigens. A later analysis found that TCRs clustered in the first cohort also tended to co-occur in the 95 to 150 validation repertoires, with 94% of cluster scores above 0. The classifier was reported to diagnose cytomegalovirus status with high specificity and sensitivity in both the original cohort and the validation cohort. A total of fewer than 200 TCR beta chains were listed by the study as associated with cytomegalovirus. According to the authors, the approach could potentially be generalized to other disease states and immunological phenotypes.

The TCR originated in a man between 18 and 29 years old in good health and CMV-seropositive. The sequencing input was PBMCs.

The CDR3 corresponds to CASGQGFRETQYF. The DNA reads as follows: TGTGCCAGCGGACAGGGCTTTCGGGAGACCCAGTACTTC. The sequence joins TRBV28 to TRBJ2-5; TRBD1 lines up with 8 middle nucleotides. The germline V gene encodes CDR1 MDHEN and CDR2 SYDVKM. Ends trimmed: V by 8 bases, J by 5 bases; bases unmatched to a gene: 7. The CDR3 goes from the cysteine to the phenylalanine over 13 residues. Only the CDR3 region is kept as DNA, spanning 39 bases read in frame from base 1.